This T cell receptor beta chain is drawn from a study of T-cell memory formation after mild COVID-19. One entry per CDR3 protein results from TCRdb running MiXCR on the 5' RACE reads. The sample contains tens of thousands of distinct CDR3 sequences, around 13% of which appear only once. Germline V lookup: CDR1 MNHEY, CDR2 SVGAGI. V was shortened by 10 bases and J by 5 bases, with 21 bases between the two germline ends. The CDR3 has 15 amino acids. In this sample, this clonotype turned up a few times. This TCR was recovered from an adult woman who had mild COVID-19 (a few samples of this study predate the infection). Cell type and time point are not known. The sample was PBMCs or a T cell subset sorted from them (not recorded which). The chain recombines TRBV6-5 with TRBJ2-1; a possible D gene is TRBD2 (5 bases). CDR3 nucleotides: TGTGCCACGTATCCCCTAGAGGGCCGGGACAATGAGCAGTTCTTC. Amino acid sequence: CATYPLEGRDNEQFF.